This T cell receptor beta chain stems from a study of blood T cell repertoires in COVID-19. Produced via immunoSEQ multiplex PCR; TCRdb's table is partial and in-frame only. The data contain around 70,000 clones, 80% to 90% of them singletons. The germline CDR1 and CDR2 sequences are SGHTS and YDEGEE. Trimming shortened V by 4 bases and J by 1 base, and 14 bases separated the two germline ends. The CDR3 has 15 amino acids. The rearrangement uses TRBV5-8 and TRBJ1-2; D is possibly TRBD1 (5 bases). The specimen sequenced was peripheral blood. The origin of this receptor is a woman aged 80 or over with active or convalescent COVID-19. The CDR3 protein is CASSRTRSYNYGYTF. The CDR3 region has the DNA TGTGCCAGCAGCCGGACAAGGTCTTATAACTATGGCTACACCTTC.